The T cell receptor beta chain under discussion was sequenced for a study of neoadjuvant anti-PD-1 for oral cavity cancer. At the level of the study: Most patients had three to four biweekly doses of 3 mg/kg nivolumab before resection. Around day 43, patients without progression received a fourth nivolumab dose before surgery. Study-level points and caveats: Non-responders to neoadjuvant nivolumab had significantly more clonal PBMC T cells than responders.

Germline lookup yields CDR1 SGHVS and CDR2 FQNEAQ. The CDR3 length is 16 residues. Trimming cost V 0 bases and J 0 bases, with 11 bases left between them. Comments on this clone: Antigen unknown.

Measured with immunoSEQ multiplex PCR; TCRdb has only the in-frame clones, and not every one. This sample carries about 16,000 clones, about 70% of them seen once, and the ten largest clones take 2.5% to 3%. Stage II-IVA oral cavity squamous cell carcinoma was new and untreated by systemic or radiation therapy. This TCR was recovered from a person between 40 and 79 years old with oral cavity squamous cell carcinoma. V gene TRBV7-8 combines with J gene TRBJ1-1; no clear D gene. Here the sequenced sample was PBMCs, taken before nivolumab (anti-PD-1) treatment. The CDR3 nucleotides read TGTGCCAGCAGCTTAGCCCCAAGCCTCATGAACACTGAAGCTTTCTTT. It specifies CASSLAPSLMNTEAFF. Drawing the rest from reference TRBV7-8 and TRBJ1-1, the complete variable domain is GAGVSQSPRYKVAKRGQDVALRCDPISGHVSLFWYQQALGQGPEFLTYFQNEAQLDKSGLPSDRFFAERPEGSVSTLKIQRTQQEDSAVYLCASSLAPSLMNTEAFFGQGTRLTVV.